This T cell receptor (beta chain) appears in the sequencing data of a study of blood T cell repertoires in COVID-19. About the study: Sources were T cells, B-cell-depleted T cells, or PBMCs; the material itself was cDNA or gDNA.

As originally analysed: Amplification with reference gene primers provided the estimates of nucleated cell counts. TCRdb's copy holds only in-frame clones and misses some; the assay was immunoSEQ multiplex PCR. V and J calls and clone size are copied from that table; D and trimming were computed from the DNA. The data show roughly 200,000 clones, around 79% seen once. CDR3 length equals 12 residues. Germline V gene sequence: CDR1 SEHNR, CDR2 FQNEAQ (reference sequence). V was pared by 5 bases and J by 8 bases, with 12 bases between. The sequence came from a woman aged 40 to 49 with COVID-19, enrolled during active disease. The sequenced sample consisted of peripheral blood. This sequence joins TRBV7-9 and TRBJ1-2; tentative D call: TRBD1 (5 bases). CDR3 region: CASSPTGFGYTF. The CDR3 DNA follows: TGTGCCAGCAGCCCTACAGGTTTCGGCTACACCTTC.